The clone carrying this T cell receptor beta chain was counted a few times. The time point is: newly diagnosed GD, antithyroid drugs for less than 3 months. Scientists built the TCR library using RNA that was extracted from PBMCs. The entry originates in a study of regulatory T cells in long-lasting Graves disease. The trim removed 2 bases at V and 3 bases at J, leaving 4 bases unmatched. The CDR3 runs 16 residues. Germline CDR1 is SGHRS and CDR2 is YFSETQ. Library construction for TCR beta used iRepertoire HTBI primers and Arm-PCR of CDR3 regions. TCRdb reprocessed the multiplex PCR reads with MiXCR, giving one entry per CDR3 protein. The profile shows about 620,000 distinct CDR3 sequences, approximately 15% of them singletons. These data were also reused for a study on T cells in Graves' hyperthyroidism and ophthalmopathy.

V usage is TRBV5-1 and J usage is TRBJ2-1, with 11 positions matching TRBD2. The specimen comprised peripheral blood mononuclear cells (PBMCs), sampled at new diagnosis, from a patient treated with antithyroid drugs. The receptor comes from a young woman with Graves disease. DNA of the CDR3: TGCGCCAGCAGCTTAAGACTAGCGGGGCACTACAATGAGCAGTTCTTC. It translates to CASSLRLAGHYNEQFF.